Given below is one TCR beta chain in context. Its antigen is as yet unknown. These data are taken from a study of T cell repertoires in cytomegalovirus infection. For the study at large: It can be stated that public TCR beta signatures indicated CMV infection as well as a matching HLA type. Study-level points and caveats: Dominating the ex vivo response were HLA-C-restricted CMV-specific TCR beta clonotypes. Summed frequency of shared TCR beta families picked out CMV carriers who also had the relevant HLA.

One entry per CDR3 protein, called by TCRdb with MiXCR from the reads. This sample has over 300,000 distinct CDR3 sequences, with under 20% found just once. The CDR3 consists of 16 residues. Per the germline V gene, CDR1 is MNHEY and CDR2 is SMNVEV (reference sequence). The ends lost 3 bases at V and 8 bases at J; junction bases unmatched: 4. Source material: PBMCs. The chain recombines TRBV27 with TRBJ2-1; 16 bases align to TRBD2. This receptor was identified in a human donor in good health (CMV status not recorded). Some clones in this sample may be carry-over from other donors' samples. CDR3 in amino acids: CASSFGTSGGADEQFF. DNA for the CDR3: TGTGCCAGCAGTTTTGGGACTAGCGGGGGGGCCGATGAGCAGTTCTTC.